These T cell receptor beta chains were read from a single sample in a study of cytomegalovirus exposure and HLA in healthy donors. Profiling relied on immunoSEQ multiplex PCR, and the TCRdb table lists in-frame clones only, not all of them. The table lists under 150,000 clones, just under 85% of them singletons. Sequenced material: PBMCs. The source of these receptors is a woman aged 30 to 39 in good health and CMV-seronegative. The CDR3 runs from the conserved cysteine through the conserved F or W. Each record gives: V gene, J gene, CDR3 protein.

TRBV5-4,TRBJ1-5,CASSLGGRQPQHF
TRBV18,TRBJ1-5,CASSGGAGQPQHF
TRBV5-1,TRBJ2-3,CASSLGQGADTQYF
TRBV7-9,TRBJ1-2,CASSRRQGGLDGYTF
TRBV7-9,TRBJ1-4,CASSLEAGVGEKLFF
TRBV7-3,TRBJ2-1,CASSLGIGDEQFF
TRBV7-9,TRBJ1-2,CASSGRVVGNGYTF
TRBV2,TRBJ2-3,CASTRGLAETDTQYF
TRBV28,TRBJ1-6,CASRGGDRGPNSPLHF
TRBV9,TRBJ2-2,CASSRGWASGGANTGELFF
TRBV5-1,TRBJ1-4,CASSFEGQGDNEKLFF
TRBV9,TRBJ2-7,CASSVGTGSLYEQYF
TRBV5-4,TRBJ1-1,CASSARTTGMNTEAFF
TRBV28,TRBJ1-5,CASSSSGTGSQPQHF
TRBV4-1,TRBJ2-2,CASSPGSGRTGELFF
TRBV7-9,TRBJ2-1,CASSLVMAGYNEQFF